Below are 13 T cell receptor beta chains sequenced from a single sample in a study of blood T cells in healthy people across ages. PCR was performed a second time for about 7 to 11 cycles using a sample-barcoded 5' primer and a J-beta primer mix. TCRdb used MiXCR to reprocess the 5' RACE reads, holding one entry per CDR3 protein. Here the sample spans some 1.5 million distinct CDR3 sequences, about 28% being singletons. The material sequenced was blood. The receptors come from a woman between 25 and 40 years old in good health.

V gene TRBV6-6 combines with J gene TRBJ2-5; a possible D gene is TRBD1 (5 bases). CDR1 MNHNY and CDR2 SVGAGI come from the germline V gene (reference sequence). V lost 5 bases, J lost 2 bases, and 15 bases lay in between. CDR3 length equals 15 residues. CDR3 in amino acids: CASSTAGAVQETQYF. DNA for the CDR3: TGTGCCAGCAGTACCGCTGGGGCAGTTCAAGAGACCCAGTACTTC.

A word on this clonotype: A read error may account for a junction end that differs from germline. This chain joins TRBV3-1 and TRBJ2-6, with D perhaps TRBD2 (6 bases). The germline V gene encodes CDR1 LGHDT and CDR2 YNNKEL (reference sequence). This CDR3 is built from 16 residues. CDR3 sequence: CASSLPGVGGANVRTF. In DNA form, the CDR3 reads TGTGCCAGCAGCCTCCCGGGCGTTGGAGGGGCCAACGTCCGGACTTTC. Full variable domain (outside the CDR3, taken from reference TRBV3-1 and TRBJ2-6): DTAVSQTPKYLVTQMGNDKSIKCEQNLGHDTMYWYKQDSKKFLKIMFSYNNKELIINETVPNRFSPKSPDKAHLNLHINSLELGDSAVYFCASSLPGVGGANVRTFGAGSRLTVL.

Only a few counts were recorded for this clonotype. The chain uses TRBV19 and TRBJ2-7; 14 nucleotides align to TRBD2. Looked up from germline, CDR1 is LNHDA and CDR2 is SQIVND (reference sequence). The CDR3 contains 15 residues. Unmatched junction bases numbered 3, after V lost 5 bases and J lost 3 bases. The CDR3: CASSGLAGGLYEQYF. CDR3 sequence (DNA): TGTGCCAGTAGTGGACTAGCGGGAGGTCTCTACGAGCAGTACTTC.

The chain uses TRBV5-8 and TRBJ1-1; 9 bases agree with TRBD1. The germline V gene has CDR1 SGHTS and CDR2 YDEGEE. The CDR3 extends over 15 amino acids. V was clipped by 2 bases and J by 5 bases; unmatched bases: 7. The CDR3 region is CASSLPGQGTTEAFF. The CDR3 DNA reads as TGTGCCAGCAGCTTACCGGGACAGGGAACGACTGAAGCTTTCTTT.

CDR3 amino acids: CASSLAAGGHEQYF. The DNA for the CDR3 is TGTGCCAGCAGCTTAGCTGCAGGGGGCCACGAGCAGTACTTC. The genes are TRBV7-8 and TRBJ2-7, with 8 positions matching TRBD1. The length of the CDR3 is 14 residues. The trim removed 0 bases at V and 5 bases at J, leaving 3 bases unmatched. CDR1 is SGHVS and CDR2 is FQNEAQ in the germline V gene.

This clonotype was seen repeatedly, ten times or more. The V call is TRBV5-6, the J call TRBJ2-1; 12 nucleotides align to TRBD2. The CDR3 loop spans 17 amino acids. V lost 3 bases, J lost 7 bases, and 11 bases stayed unmatched. From germline, CDR1 is SGHDT and CDR2 YYEEEE. The CDR3: CASSSTSGLAGLNEQFF. CDR3 in DNA: TGTGCCAGCAGCTCTACCTCGGGACTAGCGGGCCTTAATGAGCAGTTCTTC.

The sample holds a few counts of this clonotype. The chain employs TRBV5-1 and TRBJ1-2, with TRBD1 matching over 10 bases. J was trimmed by 7 bases and V by 3 bases; bases with no gene match: 12. The CDR3 has 16 residues. Germline V gene sequence: CDR1 SGHRS, CDR2 YFSETQ. The CDR3 reads CASSSKSGTGDGGYTF. The CDR3 DNA follows: TGCGCCAGCAGCTCTAAGTCCGGGACAGGGGACGGTGGCTACACCTTC.

J is TRBJ2-3 and V is TRBV5-1; 7 nucleotides align to TRBD2. Germline V gene lookup returns CDR1 SGHRS and CDR2 YFSETQ. The CDR3 extends over 15 amino acids. Germline trimming cut 4 bases from V and 3 bases from J; bases unmatched to any gene: 8. The CDR3 is CASSAEGLVTDTQYF. In nucleotides, the CDR3 is TGCGCCAGCAGCGCCGAAGGACTAGTAACAGATACGCAGTATTTT.

The chain combines TRBV11-1 with TRBJ2-1, with D maybe TRBD2 (5 bases). CDR3 size: 15 residues. V was pared by 5 bases and J by 2 bases, with 13 bases between. Germline CDR1 and CDR2: SGHAT and FQDESV (reference sequence). This CDR3 reads CASSPRVNAYNEQFF. CDR3 DNA sequence: TGTGCCAGCAGCCCGAGGGTAAACGCCTACAATGAGCAGTTCTTC.

This clonotype was seen more than once but under ten times. The V gene is TRBV18, the J gene TRBJ1-2, with TRBD1 identical over 8 bases. Germline V CDR1 and CDR2: KGHSH, LQKENI. V trimming: 3 bases; J trimming: 4 bases; junction bases outside the gene matches: 13. This CDR3 spans 17 amino acids. Here the CDR3 reads CASSPDPQGQGPYGYTF. The DNA for the CDR3 is TGTGCCAGCTCACCCGACCCCCAAGGACAGGGACCCTATGGCTACACCTTC.

The genes are TRBV29-1 and TRBJ2-1, with D possibly matching TRBD1 (6 bases). Germline CDR1 SQVTM, CDR2 ANQGSEA. The CDR3 runs 13 residues. Trimming removed 8 bases at V and 2 bases at J, with 13 bases between. CDR3 sequence reads: CSSGTTTYNEQFF. The CDR3 DNA sequence: TGCAGCTCCGGGACAACTACCTACAATGAGCAGTTCTTC.

This clonotype was seen a handful of times. The chain uses TRBV7-6 and TRBJ2-5; D unresolved. The ends were cut back, 4 bases at V and 11 bases at J, with 20 bases in the middle. Germline CDR1 reads SGHVS; CDR2 reads FNYEAQ. The CDR3 length is 14 residues. The DNA for the CDR3 is TGTGCCAGCAGCTATTCTTTGGGTCTCAATGAGCAGTACTTC. Its translation is CASSYSLGLNEQYF.

This sequence joins TRBV4-3 and TRBJ1-4, with 9 bases matching TRBD1. CDR1 and CDR2 (germline): LGHNA, YSLEER. The CDR3 is 15 residues long. V lost 0 bases to trimming and J lost 7 bases; unmatched junction nucleotides: 3. CDR3 DNA sequence: TGCGCCAGCAGCCAAGATTGGGACAGGGCTGAAAAACTGTTTTTT. It encodes CASSQDWDRAEKLFF.